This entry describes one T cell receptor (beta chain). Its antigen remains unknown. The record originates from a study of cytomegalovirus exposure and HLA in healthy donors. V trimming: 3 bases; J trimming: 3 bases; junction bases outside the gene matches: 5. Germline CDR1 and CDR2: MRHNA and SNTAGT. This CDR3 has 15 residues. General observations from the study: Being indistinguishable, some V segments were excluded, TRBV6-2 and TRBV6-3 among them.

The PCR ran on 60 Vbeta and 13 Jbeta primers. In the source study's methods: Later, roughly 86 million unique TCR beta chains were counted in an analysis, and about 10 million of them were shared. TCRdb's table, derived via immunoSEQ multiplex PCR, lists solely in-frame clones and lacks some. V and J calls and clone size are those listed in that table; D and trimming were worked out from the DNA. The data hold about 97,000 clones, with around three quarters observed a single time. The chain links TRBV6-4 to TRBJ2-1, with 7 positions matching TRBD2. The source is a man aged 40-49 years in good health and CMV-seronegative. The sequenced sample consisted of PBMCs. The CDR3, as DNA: TGTGCCAGCAGTGAGGGGGGGGGAGGCTACAATGAGCAGTTCTTC. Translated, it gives CASSEGGGGYNEQFF.